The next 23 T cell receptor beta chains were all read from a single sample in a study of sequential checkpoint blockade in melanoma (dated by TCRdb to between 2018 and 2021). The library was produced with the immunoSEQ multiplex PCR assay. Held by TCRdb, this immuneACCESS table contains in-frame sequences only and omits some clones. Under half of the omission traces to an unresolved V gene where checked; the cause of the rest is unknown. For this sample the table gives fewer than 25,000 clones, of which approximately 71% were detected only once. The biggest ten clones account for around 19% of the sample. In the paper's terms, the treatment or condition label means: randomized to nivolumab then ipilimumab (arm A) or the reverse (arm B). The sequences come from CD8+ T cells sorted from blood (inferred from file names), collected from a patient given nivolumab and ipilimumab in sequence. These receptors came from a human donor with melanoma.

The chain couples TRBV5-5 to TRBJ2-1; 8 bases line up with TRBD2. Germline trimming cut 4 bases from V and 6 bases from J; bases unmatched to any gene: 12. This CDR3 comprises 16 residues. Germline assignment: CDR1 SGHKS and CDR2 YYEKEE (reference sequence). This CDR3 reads CASSPPGAGGPNEQFF. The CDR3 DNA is TGTGCCAGCAGCCCTCCGGGGGCGGGGGGCCCCAATGAGCAGTTCTTC.

As DNA, the CDR3 is TGTGCCAGTAACATCGCGGGGGGGCCTCGCTCCGGGGAGCTGTTTTTT. Translating it yields CASNIAGGPRSGELFF. The chain links TRBV19 to TRBJ2-2; 9 nucleotides align to TRBD2. Per the germline V gene, CDR1 is LNHDA and CDR2 is SQIVND (reference sequence). The CDR3 runs to 16 residues. The junction had 12 bases not matched to a gene; V was cut back by 7 bases and J by 6 bases.

Here the CDR3 DNA reads TGTGCCAGCTCCGGGACAGGGGACCACGAGCAGTACTTC. It encodes CASSGTGDHEQYF. The J gene is TRBJ2-5, the V gene TRBV7-9, with TRBD1 identical over 10 bases. The DNA end is more similar to TRBJ2-7, so the J call may be wrong. This CDR3 region has 13 residues. Germline loops: CDR1 SEHNR, CDR2 FQNEAQ (reference sequence).

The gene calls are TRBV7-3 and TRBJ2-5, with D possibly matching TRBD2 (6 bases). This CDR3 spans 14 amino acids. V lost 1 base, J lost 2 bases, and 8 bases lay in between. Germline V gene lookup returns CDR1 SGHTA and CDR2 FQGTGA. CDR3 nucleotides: TGTGCCAGCAGCTTAAATGGGGGGCAAGAGACCCAGTACTTC. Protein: CASSLNGGQETQYF.

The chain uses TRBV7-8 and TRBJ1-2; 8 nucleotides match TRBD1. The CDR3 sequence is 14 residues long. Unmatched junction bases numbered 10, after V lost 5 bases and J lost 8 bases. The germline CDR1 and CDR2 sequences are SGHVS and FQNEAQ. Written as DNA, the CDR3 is TGTGCCAGCAGCCTGAGCGGACAGGGATACGGCTACACCTTC. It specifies CASSLSGQGYGYTF. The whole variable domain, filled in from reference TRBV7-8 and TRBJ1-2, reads GAGVSQSPRYKVAKRGQDVALRCDPISGHVSLFWYQQALGQGPEFLTYFQNEAQLDKSGLPSDRFFAERPEGSVSTLKIQRTQQEDSAVYLCASSLSGQGYGYTFGSGTRLTVV.

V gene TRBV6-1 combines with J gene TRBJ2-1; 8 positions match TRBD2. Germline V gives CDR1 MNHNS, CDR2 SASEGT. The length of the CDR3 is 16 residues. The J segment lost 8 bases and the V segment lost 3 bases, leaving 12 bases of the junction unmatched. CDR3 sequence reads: CASSDHSGTSSDEQFF. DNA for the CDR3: TGTGCCAGCAGTGATCACTCCGGGACTAGTAGCGATGAGCAGTTCTTC.

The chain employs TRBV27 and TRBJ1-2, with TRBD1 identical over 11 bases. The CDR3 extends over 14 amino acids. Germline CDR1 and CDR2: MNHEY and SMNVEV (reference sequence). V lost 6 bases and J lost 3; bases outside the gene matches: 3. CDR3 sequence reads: CASRWTGGDYGYTF. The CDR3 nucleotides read TGTGCCAGCAGGTGGACAGGGGGCGACTATGGCTACACCTTC.

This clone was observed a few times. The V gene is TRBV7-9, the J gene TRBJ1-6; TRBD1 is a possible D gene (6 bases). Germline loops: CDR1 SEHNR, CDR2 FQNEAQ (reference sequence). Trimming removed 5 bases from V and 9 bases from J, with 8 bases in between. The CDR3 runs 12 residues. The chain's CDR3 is CASSPRGSPLHF. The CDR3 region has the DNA TGTGCCAGCAGCCCCAGGGGTTCACCCCTCCACTTT.

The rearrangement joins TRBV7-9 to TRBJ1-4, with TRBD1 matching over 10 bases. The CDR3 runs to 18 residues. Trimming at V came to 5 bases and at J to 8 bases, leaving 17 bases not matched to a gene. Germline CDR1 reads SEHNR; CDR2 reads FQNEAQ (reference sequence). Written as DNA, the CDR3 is TGTGCCAGCAGCCCAGGGACAGGGGCAGCACTAAGTAGGGAAAAACTGTTTTTT. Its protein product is CASSPGTGAALSREKLFF.

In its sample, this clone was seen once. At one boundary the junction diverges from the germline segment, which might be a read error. The CDR3 coding sequence is TGTGCCGGCAGTTTGGTAGTTTACGAGCAGTACTTC. Translating it yields CAGSLVVYEQYF. The chain has TRBV2 and TRBJ2-7; no reliable D call. This CDR3 comprises 12 residues. Germline lookup yields CDR1 SNHLY and CDR2 FYNNEI.

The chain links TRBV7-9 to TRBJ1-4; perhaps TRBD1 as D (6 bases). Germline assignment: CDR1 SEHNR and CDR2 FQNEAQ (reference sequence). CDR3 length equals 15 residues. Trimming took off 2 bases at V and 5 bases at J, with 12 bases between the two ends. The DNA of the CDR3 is TGTGCCAGCAGCTTAAAGGACAGAGTAAATGAAAAACTGTTTTTT. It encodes CASSLKDRVNEKLFF.

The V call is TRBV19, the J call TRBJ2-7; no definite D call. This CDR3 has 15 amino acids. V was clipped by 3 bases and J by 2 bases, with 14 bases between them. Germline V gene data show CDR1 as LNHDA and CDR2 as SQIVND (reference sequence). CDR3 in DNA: TGTGCCAGTAGTATTTTGTACGGTATGGCCTACGAGCAGTACTTC. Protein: CASSILYGMAYEQYF.

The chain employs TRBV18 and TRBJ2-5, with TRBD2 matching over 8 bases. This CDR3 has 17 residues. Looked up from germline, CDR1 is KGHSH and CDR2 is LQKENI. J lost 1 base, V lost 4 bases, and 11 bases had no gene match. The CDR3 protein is CASSLLTAGGFQETQYF. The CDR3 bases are TGTGCCAGCTCACTCTTAACTGCGGGGGGCTTCCAAGAGACCCAGTACTTC.

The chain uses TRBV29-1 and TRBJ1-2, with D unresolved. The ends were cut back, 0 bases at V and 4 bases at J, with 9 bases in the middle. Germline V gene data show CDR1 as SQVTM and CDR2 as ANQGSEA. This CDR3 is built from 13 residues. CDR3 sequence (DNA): TGCAGCGTTGAAGATTTCCTATCCTATGGCTACACCTTC. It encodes CSVEDFLSYGYTF.

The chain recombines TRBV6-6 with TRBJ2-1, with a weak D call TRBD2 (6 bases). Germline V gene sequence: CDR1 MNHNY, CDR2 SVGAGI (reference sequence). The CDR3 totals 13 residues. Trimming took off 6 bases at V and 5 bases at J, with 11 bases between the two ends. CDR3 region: CASREGFHNEQFF. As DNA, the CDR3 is TGTGCCAGCAGGGAGGGATTCCACAATGAGCAGTTCTTC.

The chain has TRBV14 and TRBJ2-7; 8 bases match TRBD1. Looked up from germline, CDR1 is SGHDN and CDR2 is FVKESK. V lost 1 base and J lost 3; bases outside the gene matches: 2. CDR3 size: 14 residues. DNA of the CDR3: TGTGCCAGCAGCCAAGCCACAGGGGGCTACGAGCAGTACTTC. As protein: CASSQATGGYEQYF.

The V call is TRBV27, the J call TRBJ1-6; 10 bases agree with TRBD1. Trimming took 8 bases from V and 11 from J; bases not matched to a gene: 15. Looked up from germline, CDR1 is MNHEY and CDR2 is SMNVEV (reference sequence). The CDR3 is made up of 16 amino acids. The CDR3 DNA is TGTGCCAGCCGCCGACAGGGGGCAACGGGTCAGGCACCCCTCCACTTT. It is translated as CASRRQGATGQAPLHF.

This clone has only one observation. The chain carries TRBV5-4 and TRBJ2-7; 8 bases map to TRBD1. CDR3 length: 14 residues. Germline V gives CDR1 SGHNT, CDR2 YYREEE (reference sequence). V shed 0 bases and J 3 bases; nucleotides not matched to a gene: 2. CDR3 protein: CASSLGTGYYEQYF. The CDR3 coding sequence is TGTGCCAGCAGCTTGGGGACAGGGTACTACGAGCAGTACTTC.

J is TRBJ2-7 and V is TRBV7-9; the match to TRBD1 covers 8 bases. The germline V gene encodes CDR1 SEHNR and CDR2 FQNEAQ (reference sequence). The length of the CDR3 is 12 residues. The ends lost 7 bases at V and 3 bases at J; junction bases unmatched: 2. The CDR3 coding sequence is TGTGCCAGCACGGACAGGGACTACGAGCAGTACTTC. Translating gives CASTDRDYEQYF.

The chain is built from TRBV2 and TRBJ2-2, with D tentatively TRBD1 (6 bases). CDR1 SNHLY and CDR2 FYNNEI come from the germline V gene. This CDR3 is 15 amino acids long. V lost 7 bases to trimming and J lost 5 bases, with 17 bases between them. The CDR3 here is CASMGALTLTGELFF. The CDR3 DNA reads TGTGCCAGCATGGGGGCTCTAACTCTTACCGGGGAGCTGTTTTTT.

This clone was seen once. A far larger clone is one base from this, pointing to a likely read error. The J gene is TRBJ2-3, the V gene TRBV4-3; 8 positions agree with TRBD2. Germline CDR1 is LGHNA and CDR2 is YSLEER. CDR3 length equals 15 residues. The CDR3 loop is CASSLVGGGTDKQYF. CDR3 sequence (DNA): TGCGCCAGCAGCCTAGTCGGGGGGGGCACAGATAAGCAGTATTTT.

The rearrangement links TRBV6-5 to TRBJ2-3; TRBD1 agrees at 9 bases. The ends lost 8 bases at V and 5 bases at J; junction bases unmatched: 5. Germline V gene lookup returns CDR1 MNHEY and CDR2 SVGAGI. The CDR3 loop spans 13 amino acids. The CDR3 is CASSEDRGDTQYF. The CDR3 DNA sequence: TGTGCCAGCTCGGAGGACAGGGGAGATACGCAGTATTTT.

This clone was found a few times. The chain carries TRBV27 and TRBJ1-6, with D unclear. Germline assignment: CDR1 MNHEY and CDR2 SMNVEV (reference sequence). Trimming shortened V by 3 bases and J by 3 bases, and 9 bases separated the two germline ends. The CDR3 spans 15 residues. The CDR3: CASSLTPIYNSPLHF. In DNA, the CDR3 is TGTGCCAGCAGTTTGACACCGATCTATAATTCACCCCTCCACTTT.